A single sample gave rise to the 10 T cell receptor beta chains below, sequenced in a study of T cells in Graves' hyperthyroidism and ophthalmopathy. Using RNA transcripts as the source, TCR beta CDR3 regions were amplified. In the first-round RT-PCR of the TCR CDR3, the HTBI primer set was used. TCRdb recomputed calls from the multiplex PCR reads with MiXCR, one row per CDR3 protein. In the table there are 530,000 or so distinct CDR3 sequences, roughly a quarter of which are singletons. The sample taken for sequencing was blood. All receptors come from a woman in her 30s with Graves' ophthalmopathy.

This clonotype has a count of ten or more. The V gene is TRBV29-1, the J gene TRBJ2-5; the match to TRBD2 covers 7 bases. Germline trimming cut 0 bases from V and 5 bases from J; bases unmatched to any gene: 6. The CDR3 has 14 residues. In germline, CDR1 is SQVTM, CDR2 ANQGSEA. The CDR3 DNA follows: TGCAGCGTTGAAGACCCGGGGGGTTTGGAGACCCAGTACTTC. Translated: CSVEDPGGLETQYF.

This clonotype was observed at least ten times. This CDR3 is CASSMRLPSITLHLLGGELFF. CDR3 in DNA: TGTGCCAGCAGTATGAGACTACCCAGCATAACCTTACACCTTCTGGGCGGGGAGCTGTTTTTT. The J gene is TRBJ2-2, the V gene TRBV6-7; TRBD2 might be the D (5 bases). TRBV6-7 falls under the ORF class, with uncertain function. The length of the CDR3 is 21 residues. Trimming took off 5 bases at V and 7 bases at J, with 35 bases between the two ends.

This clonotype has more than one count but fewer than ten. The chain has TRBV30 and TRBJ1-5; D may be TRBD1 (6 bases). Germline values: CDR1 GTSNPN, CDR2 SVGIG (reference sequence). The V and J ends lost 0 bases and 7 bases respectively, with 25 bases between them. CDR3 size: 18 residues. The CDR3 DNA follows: TGTGCCTGGAGTGTAAGACCCTCTACGTCAGGGGTCGGGCAGCCCCAGCATTTT. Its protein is CAWSVRPSTSGVGQPQHF.

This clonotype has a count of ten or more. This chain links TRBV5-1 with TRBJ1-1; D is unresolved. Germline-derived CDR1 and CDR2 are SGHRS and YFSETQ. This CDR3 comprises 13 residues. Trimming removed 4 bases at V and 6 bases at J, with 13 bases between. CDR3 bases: TGCGCCAGCAGCCCCTATTTTGAATCTGAAGCTTTCTTT. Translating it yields CASSPYFESEAFF.

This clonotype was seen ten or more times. CDR3 DNA sequence: TGTGCCAGCAGATTGATCCCAGGGAGGGAGACCCAGTACTTC. This translates into CASRLIPGRETQYF. This sequence joins TRBV28 and TRBJ2-5; the D gene is possibly TRBD2 (6 bases). The length of the CDR3 is 14 residues. Germline V gene sequence: CDR1 MDHEN, CDR2 SYDVKM. Between the trimmed V and J ends, which lost 6 bases and 5 bases, there was a span of 16 bases.

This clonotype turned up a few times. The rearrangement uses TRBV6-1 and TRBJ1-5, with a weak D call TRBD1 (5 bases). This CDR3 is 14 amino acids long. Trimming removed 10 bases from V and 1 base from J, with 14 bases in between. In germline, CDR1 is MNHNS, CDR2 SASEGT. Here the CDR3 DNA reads TGTGCCACCTCGATCGACAGCAGCAATCAGCCCCAGCATTTT. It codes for CATSIDSSNQPQHF.

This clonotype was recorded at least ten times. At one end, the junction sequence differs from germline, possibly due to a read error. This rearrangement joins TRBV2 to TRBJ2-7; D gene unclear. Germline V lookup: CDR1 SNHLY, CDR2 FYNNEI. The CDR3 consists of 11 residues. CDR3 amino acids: CASSEGARNSF. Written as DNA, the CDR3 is TGTGCCAGCAGTGAAGGGGCTAGGAACTCATTC.

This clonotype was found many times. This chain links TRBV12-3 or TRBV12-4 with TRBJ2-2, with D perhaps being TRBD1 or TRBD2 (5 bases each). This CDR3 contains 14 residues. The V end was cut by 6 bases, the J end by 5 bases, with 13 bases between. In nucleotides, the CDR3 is TGTGCCAGCAGGGGGGACGGGCTGACCGGGGAGCTGTTTTTT. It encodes CASRGDGLTGELFF.

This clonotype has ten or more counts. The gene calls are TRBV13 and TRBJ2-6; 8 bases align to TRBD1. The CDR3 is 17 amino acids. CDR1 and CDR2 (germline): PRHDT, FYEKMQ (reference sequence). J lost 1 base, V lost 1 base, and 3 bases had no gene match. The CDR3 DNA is TGTGCCAGCAGCTTAGAGGGACAGGCGTCTGGGGCCAACGTCCTGACTTTC. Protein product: CASSLEGQASGANVLTF.

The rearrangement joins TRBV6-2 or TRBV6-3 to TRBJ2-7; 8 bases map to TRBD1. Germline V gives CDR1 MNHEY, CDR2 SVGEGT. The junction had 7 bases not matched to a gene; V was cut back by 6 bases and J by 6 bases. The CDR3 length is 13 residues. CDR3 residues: CASSHGQGSEQYF. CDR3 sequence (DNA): TGTGCCAGCAGCCACGGACAGGGAAGCGAGCAGTACTTC.